This paragraph reports one T cell receptor beta chain. This sample was included in a study of cytotoxic CD8 clonotypes in ibrutinib-treated CLL. The germline V gene encodes CDR1 MNHEY and CDR2 SMNVEV (reference sequence). Trimming cost V 6 bases and J 3 bases; bases outside gene matches: 8. The CDR3 covers 14 residues. Using immunoSEQ multiplex PCR, the repertoire was profiled, and TCRdb retains in-frame clones only, with some absent. Counted here are 150,000 or so clones, roughly 83% occurring once; the ten biggest clones make up more than 10%. The origin of this receptor is a human donor with chronic lymphocytic leukemia. The specimen comprised PBMCs, sampled after 12 months of ibrutinib treatment. The V call is TRBV27, the J call TRBJ2-7, with 7 nucleotides matching TRBD1. CDR3 loop: CASRTGTTIYEQYF. The CDR3 DNA follows: TGTGCCAGCAGGACAGGGACAACTATCTACGAGCAGTACTTC.